Listed below are T cell receptor beta chains from one sample, sequenced in a study of cytotoxic CD8 clonotypes in ibrutinib-treated CLL. The method was immunoSEQ multiplex PCR; TCRdb's version includes in-frame clones alone and lacks a portion of them. Of around 70,000 clones listed, 75% to 85% were seen once; the top ten hold more than 7.5%. Source: PBMCs, taken at disease progression, from a patient treated with ibrutinib. Source of these receptors: a human donor with chronic lymphocytic leukemia. The CDR3 runs from the conserved cysteine through the conserved F or W. The D gene is left open where the match is weak. Expanded clones are given a class, and other clones once, few, many or no size at all.

CDR3aa,CDR3nt,abundance,v_gene,j_gene,d_gene
CASSLAVTTLGFF,TGTGCCAGCAGCTTAGCGGTAACGACTCTAGGGTTCTTC,once,TRBV7-9,TRBJ2-1,NA
CASSVAPGKYGYTF,TGTGCCAGCAGCGTAGCTCCAGGGAAGTATGGCTACACCTTC,NA,TRBV9,TRBJ1-2,NA
CASSRGGELFF,TGTGCCAGCAGCCGCGGTGGGGAGCTGTTTTTT,NA,TRBV7-2,TRBJ2-2,NA
CASSLDQGFTDTQYF,TGTGCCAGCAGCTTGGATCAGGGGTTCACAGATACGCAGTATTTT,NA,TRBV5-4,TRBJ2-3,NA
CATSRGAAQSNQPQHF,TGTGCCACCAGCAGAGGGGCGGCCCAAAGCAATCAGCCCCAGCATTTT,NA,TRBV15,TRBJ1-5,NA
CASSLSQGIEQYF,TGTGCCAGCAGTTTATCCCAGGGGATAGAGCAGTACTTC,NA,TRBV13,TRBJ2-7,NA
CASSLEGHNSPLHF,TGCGCCAGCAGCTTGGAGGGGCACAATTCACCCCTCCACTTT,NA,TRBV5-1,TRBJ1-6,NA
CAWIRAGRVNTGELFF,TGTGCCTGGATCCGGGCAGGGAGAGTGAACACCGGGGAGCTGTTTTTT,once,TRBV30,TRBJ2-2,NA
CASSLGGGGGELFF,TGTGCCAGCAGCTTAGGAGGGGGGGGCGGGGAGCTGTTTTTT,NA,TRBV7-8,TRBJ2-2,NA
CASSLGGYTQYF,TGTGCCAGCAGTTTAGGGGGATATACGCAGTATTTT,NA,TRBV28,TRBJ2-3,NA
CATSRRTGPNEKLFF,TGTGCCACCAGCAGAAGGACAGGACCTAATGAAAAACTGTTTTTT,NA,TRBV15,TRBJ1-4,TRBD1
CASSPTTGSYEQYF,TGTGCCAGCAGCCCTACGACGGGTTCCTACGAGCAGTACTTC,NA,TRBV5-5,TRBJ2-7,NA
CASARGGEKLFF,TGTGCCAGCGCGAGGGGCGGAGAAAAACTGTTTTTT,few,TRBV15,TRBJ1-4,NA
CAWGQGALDYGYTF,TGTGCCTGGGGGCAGGGGGCTCTAGACTATGGCTACACCTTC,NA,TRBV30,TRBJ1-2,TRBD1
CASSLAGTGFDEQYF,TGTGCCAGCAGTTTAGCCGGGACAGGGTTCGACGAGCAGTACTTC,once,TRBV13,TRBJ2-7,TRBD1
CASSPGLGSGNTIYF,TGTGCCAGCAGCCCGGGACTTGGCTCTGGAAACACCATATATTTT,NA,TRBV7-2,TRBJ1-3,NA
CASSTGRSSYNEQFF,TGTGCCAGCAGCACCGGACGGTCGTCCTACAATGAGCAGTTCTTC,NA,TRBV13,TRBJ2-1,NA